This T cell receptor beta chain was sequenced for a study of blood T cell repertoires in COVID-19. The wider study: The origin of the acute and convalescent COVID-19 samples was the United States, Italy and Spain. PBMCs, B-cell-depleted T cells, or T cells were the source of the cDNA or gDNA that made up the material.

As handled by the study authors: Estimated nucleated cell counts came from reference gene primer amplification. Sequenced by immunoSEQ multiplex PCR; TCRdb stores in-frame clones only, minus some. V and J calls plus clone size are reproduced from that table; the DNA served to infer D and trimming. The table records some 41,000 clones, around 81% of them present only once. Germline V gene lookup returns CDR1 LGHDT and CDR2 YNNKEL (reference sequence). The V end lost 4 bases, the J end lost 6 bases, and 13 bases lay between the germline ends. This CDR3 has 14 amino acids. The clonotype originates from a man in his forties or fifties with active or convalescent COVID-19. Sequences were obtained from peripheral blood. The chain combines TRBV3-1 (or the pseudogene TRBV3-2) with TRBJ2-1; D possibly corresponds to TRBD2 (7 bases). For the CDR3, the DNA is TGTGCCAGCAGCCCTCGAAGGGGGGGCAATGAGCAGTTCTTC. It codes for CASSPRRGGNEQFF.